The rows below give T cell receptor beta chains drawn from one sample of a study of blood T cell repertoires in COVID-19. Data came from immunoSEQ multiplex PCR; TCRdb stores just in-frame clones and leaves some out. This sample has around 140,000 clones, with approximately 84% found just once. Sequencing was done on a sample of peripheral blood. The origin of the receptors is a woman in her sixties with acute or convalescent COVID-19. Each CDR3 is given with its conserved first and last residue. Fields, in order: V gene, D gene, J gene, clone size, CDR3 DNA, CDR3 protein. D genes are given only for firm matches. A row's size may be missing; if present it is once, few, many or a size class.

V gene: TRBV7-2
D gene: -
J gene: TRBJ1-2
clone size: -
CDR3 DNA: TGTGCCAGCAGCTTATCGTCTAAACCGGGACTTCTACACACCTTC
CDR3 protein: CASSLSSKPGLLHTF

V gene: TRBV6-5
D gene: -
J gene: TRBJ2-5
clone size: -
CDR3 DNA: TGTGCCAGCAGTTACCGGTACCAAGAGACCCAGTACTTC
CDR3 protein: CASSYRYQETQYF

V gene: TRBV7-2
D gene: -
J gene: TRBJ1-2
clone size: -
CDR3 DNA: TGTGCCAGCAGCTTAGGGGGAGTTTATGGCTACACCTTC
CDR3 protein: CASSLGGVYGYTF

V gene: TRBV19
D gene: -
J gene: TRBJ1-2
clone size: once
CDR3 DNA: TGTGCCAGTAGTAATGTGGGGGGCTATGGCTACACCTTC
CDR3 protein: CASSNVGGYGYTF

V gene: TRBV5-1
D gene: TRBD1
J gene: TRBJ2-3
clone size: -
CDR3 DNA: TGCGCCAGCAGACGGGACAGAGATACGCAGTATTTT
CDR3 protein: CASRRDRDTQYF

V gene: TRBV5-4
D gene: -
J gene: TRBJ1-2
clone size: once
CDR3 DNA: TGTGCCAGCAGCTTGGTCGGGGTCGGCTACACCTTC
CDR3 protein: CASSLVGVGYTF

V gene: TRBV27
D gene: -
J gene: TRBJ2-1
clone size: -
CDR3 DNA: TGTGCCACGATGGAGTACGCGGACAATGAGCAGTTCTTC
CDR3 protein: CATMEYADNEQFF

V gene: TRBV24-1
D gene: TRBD2
J gene: TRBJ2-1
clone size: -
CDR3 DNA: TGTGCCACCAGTGATCGTAGCGGGAGCTCCTACAATGAGCAGTTCTTC
CDR3 protein: CATSDRSGSSYNEQFF

V gene: TRBV2
D gene: TRBD2
J gene: TRBJ2-5
clone size: -
CDR3 DNA: TGTGCCAGCAGCCTAGCGGGAGAGACCCAGTACTTC
CDR3 protein: CASSLAGETQYF

V gene: TRBV30
D gene: -
J gene: TRBJ1-2
clone size: -
CDR3 DNA: TGTGCCACCGACAGTCTCTATGGCTACACCTTC
CDR3 protein: CATDSLYGYTF

V gene: TRBV29-1
D gene: TRBD2
J gene: TRBJ2-3
clone size: -
CDR3 DNA: TGCAGCGTTGAAGGTAGCGGGAGCAGCACAGATACGCAGTATTTT
CDR3 protein: CSVEGSGSSTDTQYF

V gene: TRBV4-2
D gene: TRBD1
J gene: TRBJ1-6
clone size: -
CDR3 DNA: TGTGCCAGCAGCCCCAGGGGGTTGGATAATTCACCCCTCCACTTT
CDR3 protein: CASSPRGLDNSPLHF

V gene: TRBV6-6
D gene: -
J gene: TRBJ1-5
clone size: -
CDR3 DNA: TGTGCCAGCAGTTACTCACAGCCCAATCAGCCCCAGCATTTT
CDR3 protein: CASSYSQPNQPQHF

V gene: TRBV2
D gene: -
J gene: TRBJ2-5
clone size: few
CDR3 DNA: TGTGCCAGCAGTGAAGGGAGGAACCAAGAGACCCAGTACTTC
CDR3 protein: CASSEGRNQETQYF

V gene: TRBV10-1
D gene: -
J gene: TRBJ1-2
clone size: once
CDR3 DNA: TGCGCCAGCAGTGAGTCCGGGGATCGGTATGGCTACACCTTC
CDR3 protein: CASSESGDRYGYTF

V gene: TRBV18
D gene: -
J gene: TRBJ2-2
clone size: -
CDR3 DNA: TGTGCCAGCTCACCATCGGGAACCGGGGAGCTGTTTTTT
CDR3 protein: CASSPSGTGELFF

V gene: TRBV29-1
D gene: -
J gene: TRBJ2-6
clone size: -
CDR3 DNA: TGCAGCGTTGTTTCATTTGGGGCCAACGTCCTGACTTTC
CDR3 protein: CSVVSFGANVLTF